This T cell receptor (beta chain) came from a study of CD8 T cells in Susac syndrome. The germline V gene encodes CDR1 MNHEY and CDR2 SMNVEV (reference sequence). V was pared by 5 bases and J by 4 bases, with 3 bases of the junction left unmatched. The CDR3 is 13 residues long. RNA was extracted with the RNeasy kit, and a quantity of about 0.45 to 1 ug was reverse transcribed using random hexamers. Each CDR3 protein gets one entry after TCRdb re-called the immunoSEQ multiplex PCR reads with MiXCR. The repertoire holds 150,000 to 200,000 distinct CDR3 sequences, with about 94% as singletons. This chain joins TRBV27 and TRBJ2-5, with 8 bases aligning to TRBD1. Sample: CD4+ T cells from PBMCs. This sequence originates from a human donor in good health. The CDR3 sequence is CASSLTGGETQYF. CDR3 DNA sequence: TGTGCCAGCAGTCTTACAGGGGGAGAGACCCAGTACTTC.